These 21 T cell receptor beta chains came from one sample sequenced in a study of neurological immune-mediated disorders. One entry per CDR3 protein results from TCRdb running MiXCR on the 5' RACE reads. The repertoire holds tens of thousands of distinct CDR3 sequences, under 4.5% seen once, with 2.5% to 3% in the top ten. The sequenced sample consisted of PBMCs. These receptors were obtained from a woman between 50 and 59 years old with multiple sclerosis.

V and J are TRBV28 and TRBJ2-3, with D possibly matching TRBD2 (5 bases). This CDR3 is 14 amino acids long. CDR1 is MDHEN, CDR2 SYDVKM, per germline. The germline V and J ends were trimmed by 5 bases and 2 bases, with 11 bases remaining between them. CDR3 DNA sequence: TGTGCCAGCAGTGGCCCGGGGTCCACAGATACGCAGTATTTT. This codes for CASSGPGSTDTQYF.

This clonotype showed up many times. The chain combines TRBV12-3 or TRBV12-4 with TRBJ2-3; 13 bases are a match to TRBD2. Germline trimming cut 5 bases from V and 2 bases from J; bases unmatched to any gene: 10. This CDR3 is 18 amino acids long. The CDR3 is CASSITSGGVQHTDTQYF. The CDR3 bases are TGTGCCAGCAGTATAACTAGCGGGGGGGTACAACACACAGATACGCAGTATTTT.

This clonotype came up many times. This chain uses TRBV20-1 with TRBJ2-7; tentatively, D is TRBD1 (5 bases). The CDR3 has 15 amino acids. The ends were cut back, 0 bases at V and 2 bases at J, with 14 bases in the middle. Germline assignment: CDR1 DFQATT and CDR2 SNEGSKA (reference sequence). The CDR3 here is CSARDLKGNPYEQYF. The DNA for the CDR3 is TGCAGTGCTAGAGATCTGAAGGGGAATCCCTACGAGCAGTACTTC.

This clonotype was seen ten or more times. The rearrangement uses TRBV5-1 and TRBJ1-1; no firm D call. The length of the CDR3 is 15 residues. With 4 bases removed from V and 3 bases from J, the gap between germline ends came to 16 bases. The germline gives CDR1 SGHRS, CDR2 YFSETQ. The CDR3 region has the DNA TGCGCCAGCAGCCCTTTCCTCCGCCGAGACACTGAAGCTTTCTTT. It translates to CASSPFLRRDTEAFF.

This clonotype was observed at least ten times. V and J are TRBV24-1 and TRBJ2-1, with D perhaps TRBD1 (5 bases). There are 14 residues in the CDR3. The germline CDR1 and CDR2 sequences are KGHDR and SFDVKD. Trimming shortened V by 10 bases and J by 0 bases, and 12 bases separated the two germline ends. DNA of the CDR3: TGTGCCACTACAGGTCCCAGCTCCTACAATGAGCAGTTCTTC. Translated, it gives CATTGPSSYNEQFF.

Ten or more counts support this clonotype. V and J are TRBV7-2 and TRBJ2-1; 12 nucleotides agree with TRBD2. The CDR3 runs to 19 residues. V dropped 1 base and J dropped 4; count of bases not matched to a gene: 11. The germline gives CDR1 SGHTA, CDR2 FQGNSA. CDR3: CASSLGPSGGAGTYNEQFF. CDR3 nucleotides: TGTGCCAGCAGCTTAGGGCCTAGCGGGGGGGCCGGGACGTACAATGAGCAGTTCTTC.

This clonotype was seen many times. V gene TRBV20-1 combines with J gene TRBJ1-1, with TRBD1 as a possible D gene (6 bases). The germline gives CDR1 DFQATT, CDR2 SNEGSKA (reference sequence). The CDR3 extends over 15 amino acids. With 2 bases removed from V and 0 bases from J, the gap between germline ends came to 13 bases. The CDR3 sequence: CSARLQGGMNTEAFF. The CDR3 nucleotides are TGCAGTGCTAGACTACAGGGAGGTATGAACACTGAAGCTTTCTTT.

There are many counts of this clonotype. The rearrangement links TRBV5-1 to TRBJ1-1, with 7 positions matching TRBD1. The CDR3 runs to 15 residues. V lost 4 bases to trimming and J lost 1 base; unmatched junction nucleotides: 7. Germline loops: CDR1 SGHRS, CDR2 YFSETQ. Here the CDR3 reads CASSAIRDRNTEAFF. CDR3 sequence (DNA): TGCGCCAGCAGCGCCATCCGGGACAGGAACACTGAAGCTTTCTTT. The full variable domain, in which reference TRBV5-1 and TRBJ1-1 provide the parts outside the CDR3, is KAGVTQTPRYLIKTRGQQVTLSCSPISGHRSVSWYQQTPGQGLQFLFEYFSETQRNKGNFPGRFSGRQFSNSRSEMNVSTLELGDSALYLCASSAIRDRNTEAFFGQGTRLTVV.

This clonotype showed up many times. This chain uses TRBV20-1 with TRBJ2-5; a possible D gene is TRBD2 (6 bases). The CDR3 covers 15 residues. Germline V lookup: CDR1 DFQATT, CDR2 SNEGSKA (reference sequence). V lost 2 bases, J lost 5 bases, and 18 bases lay in between. The CDR3 region is CSARSTTGDLETQYF. The CDR3 DNA follows: TGCAGTGCTAGATCCACCACGGGGGATTTGGAGACCCAGTACTTC.

This clonotype has more than one count but fewer than ten. V gene TRBV6-5 combines with J gene TRBJ2-3; D may match TRBD1 or TRBD2 (6 bases each). CDR3 length: 15 residues. V was clipped by 0 bases and J by 1 base, with 8 bases between them. CDR1 and CDR2 from the germline V gene are MNHEY and SVGAGI. The CDR3 sequence: CASSYSGGRTDTQYF. Here the CDR3 DNA reads TGTGCCAGCAGTTACTCAGGGGGGCGCACAGATACGCAGTATTTT.

A remark on this clonotype: One end of the junction fails to match germline, which may point to a read error. This chain joins TRBV5-1 and TRBJ2-6; 8 bases map to TRBD1. Germline CDR1 SGHRS, CDR2 YFSETQ. This CDR3 spans 17 amino acids. Written as DNA, the CDR3 is TGCGCCAGCAGCTTGGGACAGGGGAAATCTGGGGCCAACGTCCTGGCTTTC. Its protein product is CASSLGQGKSGANVLAF. Variable domain in full (rest from reference TRBV5-1 and TRBJ2-6): KAGVTQTPRYLIKTRGQQVTLSCSPISGHRSVSWYQQTPGQGLQFLFEYFSETQRNKGNFPGRFSGRQFSNSRSEMNVSTLELGDSALYLCASSLGQGKSGANVLAFGAGSRLTVL.

The table lists this clonotype with many counts. The junction departs from the called germline gene at one end, perhaps through a read error. The chain couples TRBV5-6 to TRBJ2-4, with TRBD2 as a possible D gene (5 bases). CDR3 length: 12 residues. The germline CDR1 and CDR2 sequences are SGHDT and YYEEEE. CDR3 protein: CASSLNDIGEHF. CDR3 bases: TGTGCCAGCAGCTTGAACGACATCGGGGAACACTTC.

The chain uses TRBV7-8 and TRBJ1-2; possibly TRBD1 for D (6 bases). CDR3 length: 14 amino acids. Trimming pared 2 bases from V and 4 bases from J, leaving 11 bases between. Germline V gene data show CDR1 as SGHVS and CDR2 as FQNEAQ. The CDR3 coding sequence is TGTGCCAGCAGCTTAATGGGGGGCGGCTATGGCTACACCTTC. It codes for CASSLMGGGYGYTF.

This clonotype occurred many times. V and J are TRBV19 and TRBJ1-1; unclear D gene. V was shortened by 4 bases and J by 0 bases, with 9 bases between the two germline ends. Germline V lookup: CDR1 LNHDA, CDR2 SQIVND (reference sequence). CDR3 size: 14 residues. CDR3 sequence reads: CASSTDTVNTEAFF. The CDR3 DNA sequence: TGTGCCAGTAGTACCGACACGGTGAACACTGAAGCTTTCTTT.

The chain carries TRBV18 and TRBJ2-7; 12 bases agree with TRBD2. Trimming removed 2 bases from V and 1 base from J; junction bases left unmatched: 0. The germline CDR1 and CDR2 sequences are KGHSH and LQKENI. CDR3 length: 15 residues. The DNA for the CDR3 is TGTGCCAGCTCACCAGGGACTAGCGGGTCCTACGAGCAGTACTTC. It translates to CASSPGTSGSYEQYF.

This clonotype was detected ten times or more. This sequence joins TRBV9 and TRBJ2-1; maybe TRBD1 (6 bases). Trimming pared 4 bases from V and 8 bases from J, leaving 22 bases between. CDR3 length: 16 residues. Germline assignment: CDR1 SGDLS and CDR2 YYNGEE. The DNA for the CDR3 is TGTGCCAGCAGCACAAATATAGGCCGGGACAACGATGAGCAGTTCTTC. This codes for CASSTNIGRDNDEQFF.

This clonotype was detected ten times or more. This chain uses TRBV4-3 with TRBJ1-1; 7 bases fit TRBD1. The germline V gene has CDR1 LGHNA and CDR2 YSLEER. This CDR3 contains 15 residues. J lost 1 base, V lost 2 bases, and 4 bases had no gene match. In DNA, the CDR3 is TGCGCCAGCAGCCAATTCCGACAGGGGAACACTGAAGCTTTCTTT. Residues: CASSQFRQGNTEAFF.

This clonotype showed up many times. The chain employs TRBV10-3 and TRBJ1-1, with D tentatively TRBD1 (6 bases). V was cut by 5 bases and J by 10 bases, with 11 bases left in between. This CDR3 has 11 residues. From germline, CDR1 is ENHRY and CDR2 SYGVKD. The DNA of the CDR3 is TGTGCCATCAGTTCACAGGGTCTAGCTTTCTTT. This gives the protein CAISSQGLAFF.

In its sample, this clonotype was seen many times. The genes are TRBV27 and TRBJ1-4; 11 bases match TRBD1. CDR3 size: 17 residues. V lost 8 bases to trimming and J lost 8 bases; unmatched junction nucleotides: 16. Germline V CDR1 and CDR2: MNHEY, SMNVEV (reference sequence). CDR3 DNA sequence: TGTGCCAGCCGGGCCGGGACAGGGGGATTTTATGGCGAAAAACTGTTTTTT. Protein: CASRAGTGGFYGEKLFF. The whole variable domain, filled in from reference TRBV27 and TRBJ1-4, reads EAQVTQNPRYLITVTGKKLTVTCSQNMNHEYMSWYRQDPGLGLRQIYYSMNVEVTDKGDVPEGYKVSRKEKRNFPLILESPSPNQTSLYFCASRAGTGGFYGEKLFFGSGTQLSVL.

Notes on this clonotype: A much bigger clone sits one base away, suggesting this may be a read error. The chain is built from TRBV6-6 and TRBJ1-1; no clear D. Germline V lookup: CDR1 MNHNY, CDR2 SVGAGI (reference sequence). With 2 bases removed from V and 8 bases from J, the gap between germline ends came to 15 bases. CDR3 size: 14 residues. The CDR3 region has the DNA TGTGCCAGCAGTTACCTCGGGGAACCTTCGGAAGCTTTCTTT. It codes for CASSYLGEPSEAFF.

This clonotype has at least ten counts. This chain connects TRBV7-2 to TRBJ1-2; TRBD1 is a possible D gene (5 bases). CDR3 length equals 14 residues. Trimming removed 1 base at V and 9 bases at J, with 15 bases between. Germline V gene data show CDR1 as SGHTA and CDR2 as FQGNSA. CDR3 loop: CASSLDPQGERYTF. In DNA form, the CDR3 reads TGTGCCAGCAGCTTAGATCCCCAGGGAGAGCGCTACACCTTC.